The sequence of this TCR beta chain was determined in a study of T cell responses to AZD1222 COVID-19 vaccine. Study-wide points: Females made up more of the donors, who were largely white British, and clonal diversity may have come out too low. Spike-specific TCR repertoires showed rising breadth and depth after two AZD1222 doses.

TCRdb's table, derived via immunoSEQ multiplex PCR, lists solely in-frame clones and lacks some. Altogether more than 70,000 clones are present, roughly 90% being singletons, with the ten largest covering under 35%. This clone was detected once. Its antigen is unidentified. The receptor was isolated from an adult who received the AZD1222 COVID-19 vaccine. The sample here was peripheral blood, taken 28 days after the second AZD1222 dose.

CDR3 DNA: TGTGCCAGCAGCCTGACTAGCGGGAGATCAGATACGCAGTATTTT. This codes for CASSLTSGRSDTQYF. This chain links TRBV27 with TRBJ2-3; 12 bases match TRBD2. CDR1 MNHEY and CDR2 SMNVEV come from the germline V gene (reference sequence). V trimming: 6 bases; J trimming: 4 bases; junction bases outside the gene matches: 5. CDR3 length equals 15 residues.